Given below is one TCR beta chain in context. This CDR3 has 14 amino acids. The germline V gene has CDR1 SGHNT and CDR2 YYREEE (reference sequence). The V and J ends lost 0 bases and 2 bases respectively, with 7 bases between them. Sequencing used immunoSEQ multiplex PCR; TCRdb keeps in-frame clones, though not all of them. The sample has 150,000 to 200,000 clones; around 84% are singletons. This record comes from a study of blood T cell repertoires in COVID-19. In the study overall: Italy, Spain and the United States were the sources of the convalescent and acute COVID-19 samples.

Participants' reported clinical history set cohort assignment. The chain is built from TRBV5-4 and TRBJ2-3; TRBD1 might be the D (5 bases). The sample taken for sequencing was PBMCs or T cells enriched from blood (not recorded which). The receptor was derived from a woman younger than 45 who had been exposed to COVID-19. The CDR3 bases are TGTGCCAGCAGCTTGGAGGGGTTCACAGATACGCAGTATTTT. Protein: CASSLEGFTDTQYF.